This T cell receptor beta chain appears in the sequencing data of a study of T cells in Graves' hyperthyroidism and ophthalmopathy. Study outcomes and limitations: Ophthalmopathy onset followed model prediction by a median about six months. Most thyroid clonotypes that were expanded above 0.001 also turned up in blood.

Ten or more counts support this clonotype. Its antigen remains unidentified. Template material for amplifying TCR beta CDR3 regions consisted of RNA transcripts. In the first-round RT-PCR of the TCR CDR3, the HTBI primer set was used. TCRdb reprocessed the multiplex PCR reads with MiXCR, giving one entry per CDR3 protein. The sample holds hundreds of thousands of distinct CDR3 sequences; under 45% are singletons and the top ten take less than 35%. Per germline, CDR1 KGHDR and CDR2 SFDVKD. Trimming took 4 bases from V and 1 from J, leaving 3 bases between them. There are 12 residues in the CDR3. The study defined stable Graves' hyperthyroidism as no ophthalmopathy progression within 18 months. Diagnoses rested on clinical symptoms, serum thyroxine and TRAb, thyroid ultrasound and orbital computed tomography.

The sequenced sample consisted of blood. The clonotype originates from a woman in her forties with Graves' hyperthyroidism. The rearrangement links TRBV24-1 to TRBJ1-1; D is ambiguous. CDR3 nucleotides: TGTGCCACCAGTGACCGGAACACTGAAGCTTTCTTT. Encoded protein: CATSDRNTEAFF.